A few counts support the clone carrying this T cell receptor (beta chain). The data originate from a study of Ad26.COV2.S vaccination and SARS-CoV-2 variants. This sample's treatment: some 20 received Ad26.COV2.S at low or high dose, single or two shots; a few received placebo; per-sample allocation not given. Day 63 after the first injection of vaccine or placebo was the sampling time. Germline trimming cut 6 bases from V and 2 bases from J; bases unmatched to any gene: 9. Germline loops: CDR1 SNHLY, CDR2 FYNNEI. The CDR3 extends over 15 amino acids. The protocol was immunoSEQ multiplex PCR, while the TCRdb copy is restricted to in-frame clones and leaves out a portion. Of about 350,000 clones in the sample, approximately 90% are singletons; the top ten hold roughly 5%.

The V and J genes are TRBV2 and TRBJ1-2; the match to TRBD1 covers 7 bases. This receptor was taken from a person between 18 and 65 years old who received the Ad26.COV2.S COVID-19 vaccine or a placebo. This specimen was peripheral blood, taken in a trial of Ad26.COV2.S vaccine versus placebo. CDR3 protein: CASRPDRNPNYGYTF. CDR3 coding DNA: TGTGCCAGCAGACCGGACAGGAACCCAAACTATGGCTACACCTTC. Supplemented by reference TRBV2 and TRBJ1-2, the full variable domain reads EPEVTQTPSHQVTQMGQEVILRCVPISNHLYFYWYRQILGQKVEFLVSFYNNEISEKSEIFDDQFSVERPDGSNFTLKIRSTKLEDSAMYFCASRPDRNPNYGYTFGSGTRLTVV.